This is a list of T cell receptor beta chains from one sample in a study of CD8 T cells in Susac syndrome. TCRdb reprocessed the immunoSEQ multiplex PCR reads via MiXCR and lists one record per CDR3 protein. The sample contains approximately 54,000 distinct CDR3 sequences, approximately 95% of which appear only once. Sequencing input: CD8+ T cells from PBMCs. The receptors shown here come from a human donor with Susac syndrome. The CDR3 runs from the conserved cysteine through the conserved F or W. A D gene is named only where the DNA matches it firmly. Clone size is stated in some rows and not others, as once, few, many or a class when expanded.

D gene: NA
V gene: TRBV25-1
J gene: TRBJ1-1
clone size: NA
CDR3 protein: CASSYGDTEAFF
CDR3 DNA: TGTGCCAGCAGTTATGGCGACACTGAAGCTTTCTTT

D gene: NA
V gene: TRBV3-1
J gene: TRBJ2-7
clone size: once
CDR3 protein: CASSQMQGEQYF
CDR3 DNA: TGTGCCAGCAGCCAAATGCAGGGAGAGCAGTACTTC

D gene: NA
V gene: TRBV14
J gene: TRBJ2-5
clone size: NA
CDR3 protein: CASSQDWATQYF
CDR3 DNA: TGTGCCAGCAGCCAAGATTGGGCGACCCAGTACTTC

D gene: TRBD1
V gene: TRBV7-9
J gene: TRBJ2-1
clone size: NA
CDR3 protein: CASSGQGARSEQFF
CDR3 DNA: TGTGCCAGCAGCGGACAGGGGGCGCGGAGTGAGCAGTTCTTC

D gene: TRBD2
V gene: TRBV14
J gene: TRBJ2-1
clone size: NA
CDR3 protein: CASSLLGLAGVVDEQFF
CDR3 DNA: TGTGCCAGCAGCCTATTGGGACTAGCGGGGGTAGTCGATGAGCAGTTCTTC

D gene: TRBD1
V gene: TRBV2
J gene: TRBJ1-5
clone size: NA
CDR3 protein: CASSGRGQGKQPQHF
CDR3 DNA: TGTGCCAGCAGCGGCAGGGGGCAGGGGAAACAGCCCCAGCATTTT

D gene: NA
V gene: TRBV20-1
J gene: TRBJ2-1
clone size: NA
CDR3 protein: CSPQGTYNEQFF
CDR3 DNA: TGCAGTCCCCAGGGTACCTACAATGAGCAGTTCTTC

D gene: TRBD1
V gene: TRBV2
J gene: TRBJ2-4
clone size: NA
CDR3 protein: CASSDRYRGSKNIQYF
CDR3 DNA: TGTGCCAGCAGCGATCGTTACAGGGGAAGCAAAAACATTCAGTACTTC

D gene: NA
V gene: TRBV11-2
J gene: TRBJ2-7
clone size: NA
CDR3 protein: CASSRGYEQYF
CDR3 DNA: TGTGCCAGCAGCAGGGGTTACGAGCAGTACTTC

D gene: NA
V gene: TRBV7-9
J gene: TRBJ1-2
clone size: once
CDR3 protein: CASSRTEAGYTF
CDR3 DNA: TGTGCCAGCAGTAGGACGGAGGCGGGCTACACCTTC

D gene: NA
V gene: TRBV15
J gene: TRBJ2-5
clone size: NA
CDR3 protein: CATSTDTGWETQYF
CDR3 DNA: TGTGCCACCAGCACTGACACGGGTTGGGAGACCCAGTACTTC

D gene: NA
V gene: TRBV7-2
J gene: TRBJ2-5
clone size: NA
CDR3 protein: CASSLVRNQETQYF
CDR3 DNA: TGTGCCAGCAGCTTAGTGCGGAACCAAGAGACCCAGTACTTC

D gene: NA
V gene: TRBV13
J gene: TRBJ2-1
clone size: NA
CDR3 protein: CASSHLLQHDNEQFF
CDR3 DNA: TGTGCCAGCAGCCACCTTCTTCAACACGACAATGAGCAGTTCTTC

D gene: NA
V gene: TRBV29-1
J gene: TRBJ2-1
clone size: NA
CDR3 protein: CSAAPGHNEQFF
CDR3 DNA: TGCAGCGCTGCACCGGGCCACAATGAGCAGTTCTTC

D gene: TRBD2
V gene: TRBV4-3
J gene: TRBJ2-1
clone size: NA
CDR3 protein: CASSQDRPGGYNEQFF
CDR3 DNA: TGCGCCAGCAGCCAAGATCGGCCGGGGGGGTACAATGAGCAGTTCTTC

D gene: TRBD1
V gene: TRBV29-1
J gene: TRBJ1-2
clone size: NA
CDR3 protein: CSVEDSRDRGHYGYTF
CDR3 DNA: TGCAGCGTTGAAGATAGTCGAGACAGGGGACACTATGGCTACACCTTC

D gene: TRBD1
V gene: TRBV19
J gene: TRBJ2-7
clone size: once
CDR3 protein: CASSIAGQGYEQYF
CDR3 DNA: TGTGCCAGTAGTATAGCCGGACAGGGCTACGAGCAGTACTTC

D gene: NA
V gene: TRBV13
J gene: TRBJ1-1
clone size: NA
CDR3 protein: CASSLENTEAFF
CDR3 DNA: TGTGCCAGCAGCTTAGAGAACACTGAAGCTTTCTTT

D gene: NA
V gene: TRBV12-3/TRBV12-4
J gene: TRBJ2-7
clone size: NA
CDR3 protein: CASAGDRSSYEQYF
CDR3 DNA: TGTGCCAGCGCAGGGGACCGGAGCTCCTACGAGCAGTACTTC

D gene: TRBD1
V gene: TRBV11-3
J gene: TRBJ1-1
clone size: NA
CDR3 protein: CASSSGQGFTEAFF
CDR3 DNA: TGTGCCAGCAGCTCGGGACAGGGATTTACTGAAGCTTTCTTT

D gene: NA
V gene: TRBV12-5
J gene: TRBJ2-3
clone size: NA
CDR3 protein: CASGLVPTSFRTDTQYF
CDR3 DNA: TGTGCTAGTGGTTTGGTACCCACTAGTTTCCGCACAGATACGCAGTATTTT

D gene: NA
V gene: TRBV20-1
J gene: TRBJ1-5
clone size: few
CDR3 protein: CSARDSNQPQHF
CDR3 DNA: TGCAGTGCTAGAGATAGCAATCAGCCCCAGCATTTT

D gene: NA
V gene: TRBV4-1
J gene: TRBJ1-1
clone size: NA
CDR3 protein: CASSQGGQVPEAFF
CDR3 DNA: TGCGCCAGCAGCCAAGGGGGGCAGGTTCCTGAAGCTTTCTTT

D gene: NA
V gene: TRBV23-1
J gene: TRBJ2-2
clone size: NA
CDR3 protein: CASSRGVCTGELFF
CDR3 DNA: TGCGCCAGCAGTCGCGGGGTTTGCACCGGGGAGCTGTTTTTT

D gene: NA
V gene: TRBV9
J gene: TRBJ1-3
clone size: NA
CDR3 protein: CASSVPKTGSSGNTIYF
CDR3 DNA: TGTGCCAGCAGCGTTCCGAAGACAGGTTCCTCTGGAAACACCATATATTTT

D gene: TRBD1
V gene: TRBV2
J gene: TRBJ1-6
clone size: NA
CDR3 protein: CACEMGQGHSPLHF
CDR3 DNA: TGTGCCTGCGAAATGGGACAGGGCCATTCACCCCTCCACTTT

D gene: NA
V gene: TRBV24-1
J gene: TRBJ2-1
clone size: once
CDR3 protein: CATSDLQGDEQFF
CDR3 DNA: TGTGCCACCAGTGATCTACAGGGAGACGAGCAGTTCTTC

D gene: NA
V gene: TRBV12-3/TRBV12-4
J gene: TRBJ1-6
clone size: NA
CDR3 protein: CASRERGSDSPLHF
CDR3 DNA: TGTGCCAGCAGGGAAAGGGGGTCGGATTCACCCCTCCACTTT

D gene: NA
V gene: TRBV9
J gene: TRBJ2-2
clone size: NA
CDR3 protein: CASSVPSTGELFF
CDR3 DNA: TGTGCCAGCAGCGTTCCCAGTACCGGGGAGCTGTTTTTT